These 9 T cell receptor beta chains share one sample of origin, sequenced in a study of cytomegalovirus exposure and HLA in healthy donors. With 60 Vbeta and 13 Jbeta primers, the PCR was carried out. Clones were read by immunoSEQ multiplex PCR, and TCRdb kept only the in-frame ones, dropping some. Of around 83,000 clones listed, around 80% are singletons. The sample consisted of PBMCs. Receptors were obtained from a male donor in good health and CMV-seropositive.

CDR3 sequence (DNA): TGTGCCAGCAGCTCTACCAAGCGGGAGTTATACACCGGGGAGCTGTTTTTT. This sequence encodes CASSSTKRELYTGELFF. The rearrangement uses TRBV7-9 and TRBJ2-2; 8 bases align to TRBD2. The V gene's germline CDR1 is SEHNR and CDR2 FQNEAQ (reference sequence). The junction had 10 bases not matched to a gene; V was cut back by 4 bases and J by 3 bases. The CDR3 has 17 residues.

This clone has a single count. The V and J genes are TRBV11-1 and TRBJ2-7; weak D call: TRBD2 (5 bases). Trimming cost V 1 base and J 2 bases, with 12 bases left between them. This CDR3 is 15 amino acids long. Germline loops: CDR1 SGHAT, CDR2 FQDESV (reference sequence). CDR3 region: CASSLGGSVTYEQYF. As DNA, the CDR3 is TGTGCCAGCAGCTTAGGAGGTAGCGTTACCTACGAGCAGTACTTC. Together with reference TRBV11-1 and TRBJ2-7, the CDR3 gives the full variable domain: EAEVAQSPRYKITEKSQAVAFWCDPISGHATLYWYRQILGQGPELLVQFQDESVVDDSQLPKDRFSAERLKGVDSTLKIQPAELGDSAMYLCASSLGGSVTYEQYFGPGTRLTVT.

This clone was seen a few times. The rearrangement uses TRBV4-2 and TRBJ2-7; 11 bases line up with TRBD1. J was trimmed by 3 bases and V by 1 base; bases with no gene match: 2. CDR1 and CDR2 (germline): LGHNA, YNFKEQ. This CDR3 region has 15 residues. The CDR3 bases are TGTGCCAGCAGCCAAGGGGGGACAGGGGGCTACGAGCAGTACTTC. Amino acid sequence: CASSQGGTGGYEQYF.

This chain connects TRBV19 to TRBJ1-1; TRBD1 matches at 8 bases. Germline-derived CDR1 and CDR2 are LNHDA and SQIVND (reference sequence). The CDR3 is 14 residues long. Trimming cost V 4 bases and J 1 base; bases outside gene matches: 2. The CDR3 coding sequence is TGTGCCAGTAGTAAAGGACAGGGGAACACTGAAGCTTTCTTT. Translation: CASSKGQGNTEAFF.

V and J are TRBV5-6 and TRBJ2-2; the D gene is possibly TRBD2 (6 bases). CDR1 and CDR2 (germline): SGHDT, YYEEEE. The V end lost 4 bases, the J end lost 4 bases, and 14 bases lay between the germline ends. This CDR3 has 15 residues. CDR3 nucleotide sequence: TGTGCCAGCAGCCGGGGGACGGTACTCACCGGGGAGCTGTTTTTT. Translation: CASSRGTVLTGELFF.

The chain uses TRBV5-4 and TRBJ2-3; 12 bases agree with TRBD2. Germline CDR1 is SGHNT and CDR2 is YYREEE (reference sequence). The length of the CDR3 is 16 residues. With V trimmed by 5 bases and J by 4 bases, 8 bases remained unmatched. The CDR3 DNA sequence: TGTGCCAGCAGTTTTAGACTAGCGGGAGAATCAGATACGCAGTATTTT. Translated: CASSFRLAGESDTQYF. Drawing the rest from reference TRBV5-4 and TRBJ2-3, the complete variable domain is ETGVTQSPTHLIKTRGQQVTLRCSSQSGHNTVSWYQQALGQGPQFIFQYYREEENGRGNFPPRFSGLQFPNYSSELNVNALELDDSALYLCASSFRLAGESDTQYFGPGTRLTVL.

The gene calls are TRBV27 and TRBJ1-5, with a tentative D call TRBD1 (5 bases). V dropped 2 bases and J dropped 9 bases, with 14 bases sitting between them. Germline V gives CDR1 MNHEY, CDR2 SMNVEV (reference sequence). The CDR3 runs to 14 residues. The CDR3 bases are TGTGCCAGCAGTTTACGGGTCAGGGAGGGGCCCCAGCATTTT. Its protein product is CASSLRVREGPQHF.

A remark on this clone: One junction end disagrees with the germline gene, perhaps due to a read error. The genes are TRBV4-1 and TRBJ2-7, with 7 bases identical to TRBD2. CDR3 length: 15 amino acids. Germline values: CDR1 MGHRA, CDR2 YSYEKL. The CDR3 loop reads CASSQDGAGYYEQYF. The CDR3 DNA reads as TGCGCCAGCAGTCAAGACGGAGCGGGATACTACGAGCAGTACTTC.

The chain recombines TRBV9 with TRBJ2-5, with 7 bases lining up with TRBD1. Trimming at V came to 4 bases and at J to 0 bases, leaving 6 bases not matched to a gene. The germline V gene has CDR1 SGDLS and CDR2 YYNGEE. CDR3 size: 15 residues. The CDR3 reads CASSSGGQHQETQYF. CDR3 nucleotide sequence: TGTGCCAGCAGCTCAGGGGGACAGCACCAAGAGACCCAGTACTTC.